These 9 T cell receptor beta chains share one sample of origin, sequenced in a study of cytomegalovirus exposure and HLA in healthy donors. The PCR had 60 Vbeta and 13 Jbeta primers. Profiled with immunoSEQ multiplex PCR; TCRdb holds only in-frame clones, not every one. There are fewer than 200,000 clones in the sample; approximately 82% occur only once, and about 1.6% lies in the top ten. Sequenced input: PBMCs. Receptors originate from a male donor in good health and CMV-seronegative.

In its sample, this clone was seen a few times. The same CDR3 arises from other DNA sequences in this sample as well. This chain joins TRBV7-2 and TRBJ2-2; no clear D gene. Trimming took 0 bases from V and 0 from J, leaving 5 bases between them. CDR1 is SGHTA and CDR2 is FQGNSA in the germline V gene. The CDR3 spans 15 residues. In DNA form, the CDR3 reads TGTGCCAGCAGCTTAGCGGCAGCGAACACCGGGGAGCTGTTTTTT. Protein sequence: CASSLAAANTGELFF.

V usage is TRBV10-3 and J usage is TRBJ1-6, with D maybe TRBD1 (6 bases). V was pared by 0 bases and J by 8 bases, with 20 bases between. Germline loops: CDR1 ENHRY, CDR2 SYGVKD. This CDR3 region has 18 residues. This CDR3 is CAISESPVTGFGDSPLHF. The CDR3 DNA sequence: TGTGCCATCAGTGAGTCTCCCGTAACAGGGTTCGGGGATTCACCCCTCCACTTT.

This clone has only one observation. The genes are TRBV7-2 and TRBJ2-1, with D possibly TRBD2 on 7 matching bases. The CDR3 is 15 residues long. CDR1 SGHTA and CDR2 FQGNSA come from the germline V gene. The V gene lost 2 bases and the J gene lost 8 bases, with 16 bases spanning the gap. The CDR3, as DNA: TGTGCCAGCAGCTTATCTTTAGGGGGGAGGGATGAGCAGTTCTTC. As protein: CASSLSLGGRDEQFF.

The chain employs TRBV27 and TRBJ2-2; 14 nucleotides line up with TRBD2. CDR3 length: 19 residues. CDR1 and CDR2 from the germline V gene are MNHEY and SMNVEV (reference sequence). V shed 6 bases, J shed 4 bases, and the junction held 13 bases outside the gene matches. DNA of the CDR3: TGTGCCAGCAGACCAATCCGACTAGCGGGGGGGGCGGGCACCGGGGAGCTGTTTTTT. Encoded protein: CASRPIRLAGGAGTGELFF.

J is TRBJ1-5 and V is TRBV2, with D maybe TRBD1 (5 bases). The CDR3 is made up of 13 amino acids. Trimming pared 3 bases from V and 6 bases from J, leaving 9 bases between. Per the germline V gene, CDR1 is SNHLY and CDR2 is FYNNEI. This CDR3 reads CASSDVRAQPQHF. As DNA, the CDR3 is TGTGCCAGCAGTGATGTCAGGGCTCAGCCCCAGCATTTT. Variable domain in full (rest from reference TRBV2 and TRBJ1-5): EPEVTQTPSHQVTQMGQEVILRCVPISNHLYFYWYRQILGQKVEFLVSFYNNEISEKSEIFDDQFSVERPDGSNFTLKIRSTKLEDSAMYFCASSDVRAQPQHFGDGTRLSIL.

The rearrangement uses TRBV5-1 and TRBJ1-6, with D hard to call. V gave up 0 bases and J gave up 10 bases, with 5 bases separating them. The germline V gene encodes CDR1 SGHRS and CDR2 YFSETQ. The CDR3 covers 12 residues. The CDR3 is CASSLGGSPLHF. The CDR3 DNA follows: TGCGCCAGCAGCTTGGGTGGCTCACCCCTCCACTTT.

J is TRBJ1-4 and V is TRBV21-1. TRBV21-1 is an annotated pseudogene. CDR3 length: 15 amino acids. The CDR3 sequence: CASSKGRQCDEKLFF. CDR3 in DNA: TGTGCCAGCAGCAAAGGGCGGCAGTGCGATGAAAAACTGTTTTTT.

The chain carries TRBV29-1 and TRBJ2-6; TRBD2 matches 8 bases. This CDR3 is 16 amino acids long. V shed 4 bases and J 2 bases; nucleotides not matched to a gene: 7. Germline loops: CDR1 SQVTM, CDR2 ANQGSEA. CDR3 region: CSVGSGRLPGANVLTF. In nucleotides, the CDR3 is TGCAGCGTTGGAAGCGGGAGACTTCCTGGGGCCAACGTCCTGACTTTC.

This clone appeared once. The chain links TRBV15 to TRBJ1-2; the match to TRBD1 covers 7 bases. In germline, CDR1 is LNHNV, CDR2 YYDKDF (reference sequence). The CDR3 is made up of 16 amino acids. Germline trimming cut 1 base from V and 7 bases from J; bases unmatched to any gene: 12. The CDR3 coding sequence is TGTGCCACCAGCAGAGGTTTGGCAGGGGGTGAGGGTGGCTACACCTTC. Protein: CATSRGLAGGEGGYTF.